The entry below describes one TCR beta chain. Its target is unknown. Produced via immunoSEQ multiplex PCR; TCRdb's table is partial and in-frame only. The sample gives around 990,000 clones, about 80% of which show up once; roughly 0.82% is in the top ten. This sample is drawn from a study of shared clonotypes between healthy human individuals. Study-level information: Donor ages ranged 18 to 49 years: a couple of women, a few men. Donors had three CD4 naive, three CD4 memory, two CD8 naive and one CD8 memory plate apiece. Overall study results and limits: Generally, estimated richness proved larger in naive subsets than it did in memory subsets.

With V trimmed by 3 bases and J by 8 bases, 16 bases remained unmatched. Germline lookup yields CDR1 SGDLS and CDR2 YYNGEE. This CDR3 contains 16 residues. The TCR was taken from a young man in good health. Some clones in this sample may be carry-over from other donors' samples. The rearrangement joins TRBV9 to TRBJ1-2; 7 positions match TRBD1. Sequenced: memory CD4+ T cells from PBMCs. Subset of the sample: CD45RA-negative fraction. In DNA, the CDR3 is TGTGCCAGCAGCGCCCCCTCTAGTCGAGGGGGCAGGGGCTACACCTTC. This encodes CASSAPSSRGGRGYTF.